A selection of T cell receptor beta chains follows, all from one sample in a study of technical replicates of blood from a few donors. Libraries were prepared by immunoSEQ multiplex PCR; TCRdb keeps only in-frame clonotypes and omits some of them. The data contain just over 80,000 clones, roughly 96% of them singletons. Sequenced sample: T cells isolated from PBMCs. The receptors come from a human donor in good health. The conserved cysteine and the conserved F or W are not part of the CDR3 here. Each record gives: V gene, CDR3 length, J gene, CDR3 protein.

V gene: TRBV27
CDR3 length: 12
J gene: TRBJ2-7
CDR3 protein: ASGYRVMTDEQY

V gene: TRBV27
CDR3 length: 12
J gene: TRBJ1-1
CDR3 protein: ASSNRRSNTEAF

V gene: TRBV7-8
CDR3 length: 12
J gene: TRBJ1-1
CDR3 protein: ASKSQDRGMIAF

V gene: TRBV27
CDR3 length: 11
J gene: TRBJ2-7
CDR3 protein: ASSLEGPYEQY

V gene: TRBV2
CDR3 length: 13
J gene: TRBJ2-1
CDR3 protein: ASRVASGSRNEQF

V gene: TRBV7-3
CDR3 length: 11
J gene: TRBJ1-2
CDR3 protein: ASSRDSNYGYT

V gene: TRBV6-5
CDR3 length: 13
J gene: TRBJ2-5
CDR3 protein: ASSSGAGEGETQY

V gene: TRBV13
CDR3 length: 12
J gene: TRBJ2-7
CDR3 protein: ASSLSDSPYEQY

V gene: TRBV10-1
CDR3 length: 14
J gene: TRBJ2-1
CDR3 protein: ASSFKTGGSYNEQF

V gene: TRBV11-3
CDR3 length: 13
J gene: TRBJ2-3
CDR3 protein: ASSSCGPLTDTQY

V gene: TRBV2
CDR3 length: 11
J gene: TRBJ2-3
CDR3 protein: ASSGPYTDTQY

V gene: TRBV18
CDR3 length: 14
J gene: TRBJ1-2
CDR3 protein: ASSPLAGTPNYGYT

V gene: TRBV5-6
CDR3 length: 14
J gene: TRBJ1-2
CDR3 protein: ASSPTPLGQNYGYT

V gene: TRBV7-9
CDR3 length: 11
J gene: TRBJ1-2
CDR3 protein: ASSLLASYGYT

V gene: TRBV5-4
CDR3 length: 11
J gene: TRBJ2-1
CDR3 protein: ASSLGGQIGQF

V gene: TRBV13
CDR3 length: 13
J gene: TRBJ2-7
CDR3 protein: ASSFDSTESYEQY

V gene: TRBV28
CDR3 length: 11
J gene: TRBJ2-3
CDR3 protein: ASSLGAADTQY

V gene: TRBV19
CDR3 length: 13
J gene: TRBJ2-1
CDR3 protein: ASSSTSGSRDEQF

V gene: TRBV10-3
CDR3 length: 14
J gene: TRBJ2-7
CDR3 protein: AISRVPLAGGYEQY

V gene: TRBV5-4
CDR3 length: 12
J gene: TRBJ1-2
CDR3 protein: ASSLGGYDDGYT

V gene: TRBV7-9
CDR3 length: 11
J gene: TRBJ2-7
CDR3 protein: ASTGTSTYEQY